Given below is one T cell receptor beta chain in context. The data belong to a study of cytomegalovirus exposure and HLA in healthy donors. Primers: 60 Vbeta forward and 13 Jbeta reverse. Here immunoSEQ multiplex PCR was the method, and the copy in TCRdb shows in-frame clones only, minus some. This table has about 140,000 clones, 76% appearing once. Germline CDR1 reads ENHRY; CDR2 reads SYGVKD. The CDR3 is 16 amino acids. V lost 0 bases to trimming and J lost 7 bases, with 19 bases between them. The V and J genes are TRBV10-3 and TRBJ2-7; maybe TRBD1 (5 bases). The clonotype was recovered from a male donor in good health and CMV-seronegative. The sequenced material came from PBMCs. CDR3 DNA sequence: TGTGCCATCAGTGAGTCCGGGCAGGGCGACCCTTGGGAGCAGTACTTC. Translating gives CAISESGQGDPWEQYF.